This T cell receptor (beta chain) was profiled in a study of T cell responses to AZD1222 COVID-19 vaccine. Points from the study as a whole: Sampled repertoires all dated from after the peak T cell response. The breadth and depth of Spike-specific TCRs increased once two AZD1222 doses had been given. In a largely white British group with more females than males, clonal diversity was possibly underestimated.

Repertoires were generated with immunoSEQ multiplex PCR, while TCRdb's copy carries only in-frame clones and drops some. The sample records about 99,000 clones, approximately 90% being singletons. About this clone: Its specificity is unknown.

Germline V gene data show CDR1 as SGDLS and CDR2 as YYNGEE. CDR3 length equals 16 residues. Trimming cost V 4 bases and J 3 bases, with 18 bases left between them. The clonotype comes from an adult in good health. The source was peripheral blood, collected on day 0 of AZD1222 vaccination. The V call is TRBV9, the J call TRBJ2-3, with D tentatively TRBD2 (5 bases). In nucleotides, the CDR3 is TGTGCCAGCAGCCACAATCTGGTAGGAGGTACAGATACGCAGTATTTT. This gives the protein CASSHNLVGGTDTQYF.